This T cell receptor (beta chain) comes out of a study of blood T cells in healthy people across ages. V shed 6 bases and J 3 bases; nucleotides not matched to a gene: 8. Germline V CDR1 and CDR2: MNHEY, SMNVEV (reference sequence). CDR3 length: 14 residues. The second PCR ran roughly 7 to 11 cycles with a sample-barcoded 5' primer and J-beta primers. TCRdb recomputed calls from the 5' RACE reads with MiXCR, one row per CDR3 protein. This sample has about 1,500,000 distinct CDR3 sequences, with roughly 30% found just once. Study-wide points: From one million sequenced T cells, diversity estimates were lower bounds. Changes in expanded clonotypes were possibly confounded, as the CMV status of donors was unknown.

Healthy Russian Caucasian donors spanned ages about 6 to 95 years. Staff drew roughly 10 milliliters of peripheral blood from each donor. There are many counts of this clonotype. Its specificity is not known. The chain combines TRBV27 with TRBJ2-7; 7 bases match TRBD1. This TCR was sampled from a woman younger than 45 in good health. The sample taken for sequencing was blood. The CDR3 coding sequence is TGTGCCAGCAGGGCGGACAGGCATTACTACGAGCAGTACTTC. This encodes CASRADRHYYEQYF.